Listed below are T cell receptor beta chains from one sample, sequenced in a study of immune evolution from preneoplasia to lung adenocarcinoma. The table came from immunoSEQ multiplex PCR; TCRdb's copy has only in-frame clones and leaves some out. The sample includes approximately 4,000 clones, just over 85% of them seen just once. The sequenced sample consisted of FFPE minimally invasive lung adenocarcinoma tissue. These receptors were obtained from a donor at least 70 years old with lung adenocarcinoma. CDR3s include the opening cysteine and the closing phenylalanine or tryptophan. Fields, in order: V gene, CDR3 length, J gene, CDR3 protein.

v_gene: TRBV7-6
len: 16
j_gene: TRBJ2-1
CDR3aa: CASSSGGGAGYNEQFF

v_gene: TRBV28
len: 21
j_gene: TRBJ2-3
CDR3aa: CASSLSWAGLAGAASTDTQYF

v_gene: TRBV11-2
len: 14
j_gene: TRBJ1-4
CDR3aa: CASSLAGANEKLFF

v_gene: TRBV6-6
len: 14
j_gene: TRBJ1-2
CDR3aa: CASRRDASNYGYTF

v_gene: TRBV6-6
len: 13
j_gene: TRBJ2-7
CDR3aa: CASSLDSRGVQYF

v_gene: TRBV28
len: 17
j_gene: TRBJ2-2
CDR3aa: CASSQVGAGGRTGELFF

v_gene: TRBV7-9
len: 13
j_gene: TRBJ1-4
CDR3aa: CASTRQGGEKLFF

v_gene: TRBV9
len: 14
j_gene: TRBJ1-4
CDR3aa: CASSSAEDGEKLFF

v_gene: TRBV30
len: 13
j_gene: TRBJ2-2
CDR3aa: CAWSSREAGELFF

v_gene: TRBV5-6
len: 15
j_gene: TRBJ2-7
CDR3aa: CASSLGLSLTYEQYF

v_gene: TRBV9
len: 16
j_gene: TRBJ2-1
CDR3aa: CASSVGLKTSYNEQFF

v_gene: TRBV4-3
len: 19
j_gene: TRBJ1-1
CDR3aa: CASSQDLVGTGRRNTEAFF

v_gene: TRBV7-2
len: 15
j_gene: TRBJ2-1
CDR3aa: CASSPLRIGFNEQFF

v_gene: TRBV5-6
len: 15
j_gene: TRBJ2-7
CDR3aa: CASSLAPTSSYEQYF

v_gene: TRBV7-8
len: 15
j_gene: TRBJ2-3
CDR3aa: CASSLVGQGTDTQYF

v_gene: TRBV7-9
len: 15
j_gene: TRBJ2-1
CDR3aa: CASSPGGSRYNEQFF

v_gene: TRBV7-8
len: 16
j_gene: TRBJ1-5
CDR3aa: CASSPHRAQGNQPQHF

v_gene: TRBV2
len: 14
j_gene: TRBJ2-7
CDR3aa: CASSRQGIPYEQYF

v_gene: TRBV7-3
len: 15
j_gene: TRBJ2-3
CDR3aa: CASSSGGVGTDTQYF

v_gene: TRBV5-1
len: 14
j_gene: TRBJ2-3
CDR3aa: CASSPGQATDTQYF

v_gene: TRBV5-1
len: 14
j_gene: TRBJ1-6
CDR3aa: CASREGSYNSPLHF

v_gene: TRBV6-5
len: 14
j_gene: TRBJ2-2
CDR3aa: CASSYQGGTGELFF

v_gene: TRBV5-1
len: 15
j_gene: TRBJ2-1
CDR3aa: CASSVTSGPYNEQFF

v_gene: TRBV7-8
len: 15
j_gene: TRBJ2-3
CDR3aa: CASSLGLLLGHTQYF

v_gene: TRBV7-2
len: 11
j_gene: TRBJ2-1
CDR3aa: CASSLFQEQFF

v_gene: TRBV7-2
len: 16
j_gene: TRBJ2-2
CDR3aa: CASTRGLAGGTGELFF

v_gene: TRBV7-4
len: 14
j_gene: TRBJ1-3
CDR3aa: CASSCRELGNTIYF

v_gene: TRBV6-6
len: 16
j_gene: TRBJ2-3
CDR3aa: CASSYSRGLRTDTQYF

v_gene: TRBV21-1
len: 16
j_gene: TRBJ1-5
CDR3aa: CASFYTLGQGDQPQHF

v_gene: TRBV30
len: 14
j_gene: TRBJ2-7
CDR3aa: CAWSVRGRRYEQYF

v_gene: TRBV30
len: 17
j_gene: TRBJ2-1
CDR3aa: CAWSVLGWAGAGNEQFF

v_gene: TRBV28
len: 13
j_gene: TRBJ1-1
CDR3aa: CASSNRGPTEAFF

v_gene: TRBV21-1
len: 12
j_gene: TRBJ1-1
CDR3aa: CASSIDISEAFF

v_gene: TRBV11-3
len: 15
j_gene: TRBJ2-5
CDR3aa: CASSLVFGIEETQYF

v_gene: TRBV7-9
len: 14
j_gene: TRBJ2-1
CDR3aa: CASSRITGNNEQFF

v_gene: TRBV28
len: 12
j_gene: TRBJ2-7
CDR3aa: CASSPGWYEQYF

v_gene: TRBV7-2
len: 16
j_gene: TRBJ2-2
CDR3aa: CASSPLIAGSGGELFF

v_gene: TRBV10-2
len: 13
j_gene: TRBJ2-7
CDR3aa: CASSEAGGSKQYF

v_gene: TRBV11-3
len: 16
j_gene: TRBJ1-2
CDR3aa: CASSQDRGHRNYGYTF

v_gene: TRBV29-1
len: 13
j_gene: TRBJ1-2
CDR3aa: CSVEIGTGDGYTF

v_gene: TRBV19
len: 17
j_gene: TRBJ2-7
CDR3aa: CASSIDGIGARSYEQYF

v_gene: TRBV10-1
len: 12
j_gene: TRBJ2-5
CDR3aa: CASSETRGTQYF

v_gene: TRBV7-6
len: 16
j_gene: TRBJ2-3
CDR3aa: CASSSPLGTMADTQYF

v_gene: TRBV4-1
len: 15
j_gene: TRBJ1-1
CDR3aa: CASSQHPEMNTEAFF

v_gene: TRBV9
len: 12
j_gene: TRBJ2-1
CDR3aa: CASGTGYNEQFF

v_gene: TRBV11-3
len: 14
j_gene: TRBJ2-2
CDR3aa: CASSLAANTGELFF

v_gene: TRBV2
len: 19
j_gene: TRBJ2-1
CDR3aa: CASATPELAGGPSHNEQFF

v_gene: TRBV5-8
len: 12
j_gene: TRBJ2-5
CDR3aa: CAGNRGDGTQYF